This TCR beta chain is drawn from a study of shared clonotypes between healthy human individuals. Study-wide points: Among non-shared clonotypes, generation probabilities were lower than among those shared by all four donors. The study's rarefaction showed incomplete sorted-subset sequencing despite large depth.

At deep level, the assay was performed. The table came from immunoSEQ multiplex PCR; TCRdb's copy has only in-frame clones and leaves some out. The sample carries over 800,000 clones, 85% to 95% recorded once. As concerns this clone: Its antigen remains unknown.

The naive CD8 fraction comprised CD45RO-negative cells positively selected for CCR7 and excluded terminally differentiated effector memory CD45RA+ cells. Participating donors were healthy, HIV-negative adults free of recent acute infections or vaccinations. Germline V lookup: CDR1 SQVTM, CDR2 ANQGSEA. The trim removed 3 bases at V and 4 bases at J, leaving 9 bases unmatched. The CDR3 has 15 residues. This clonotype originated in a man aged 30 to 45 in good health. The genes are TRBV29-1 and TRBJ2-5; TRBD2 aligns across 9 bases. The sample taken for sequencing was naive CD8+ T cells sorted from blood. CDR3 residues: CSVEGGSGSIETQYF. Here the CDR3 DNA reads TGCAGCGTTGAGGGGGGTAGCGGGAGCATAGAGACCCAGTACTTC.